These T cell receptor beta chains were read from a single sample in a study of Graves' ophthalmopathy and Graves' hyperthyroidism. A single record per CDR3 protein comes from TCRdb applying MiXCR to the multiplex PCR reads. The sample yields approximately 1.2 million distinct CDR3 sequences, less than 45% seen once. The sequenced sample consisted of peripheral blood or thyroid tissue (not recorded which). These receptors came from an adult man with Graves' hyperthyroidism. The CDR3 runs from the conserved cysteine through the conserved F or W. A D gene is named only where the DNA matches it firmly. Some rows mark clone size as missing; the rest say once, few, many or name a class of expanded clone.

d_call: TRBD1
clone_size: .
j_call: TRBJ1-1
v_call: TRBV29-1
cdr3_nt: TGCAGCGTTGCCGGGACAGCGAACACTGAAGCTTTCTTT
cdr3_aa: CSVAGTANTEAFF

d_call: TRBD2
clone_size: many
j_call: TRBJ2-5
v_call: TRBV7-6
cdr3_nt: TGTGCCAGCAGCTTAATTAGCGGGAGGGGGCAAGAGACCCAGTACTTC
cdr3_aa: CASSLISGRGQETQYF

d_call: TRBD1
clone_size: many
j_call: TRBJ2-5
v_call: TRBV2
cdr3_nt: TGTGCCAGCTACGGACAGGGGCTGGCAGAGACCCAGTACTTC
cdr3_aa: CASYGQGLAETQYF

d_call: TRBD2
clone_size: .
j_call: TRBJ2-7
v_call: TRBV7-3
cdr3_nt: TGTGACCGGCGCGGGAGGGGGTACGAGCAGTACTTC
cdr3_aa: CDRRGRGYEQYF

d_call: .
clone_size: .
j_call: TRBJ1-5
v_call: TRBV20-1
cdr3_nt: TGCAGTGCTAGAGGCGGAGGGAGGGGGCAGCATTTT
cdr3_aa: CSARGGGRGQHF

d_call: .
clone_size: few
j_call: TRBJ1-3
v_call: TRBV10-2
cdr3_nt: TGCGCCAGCAGTGAGCTTGGAGGGATGAGCTCTGGAAACACCATATATTTT
cdr3_aa: CASSELGGMSSGNTIYF

d_call: TRBD2
clone_size: many
j_call: TRBJ2-7
v_call: TRBV7-9
cdr3_nt: TGTGCCAGCAGCCGACTAGCGGGAGTACACGAGCAGTACTTC
cdr3_aa: CASSRLAGVHEQYF

d_call: TRBD1
clone_size: few
j_call: TRBJ1-4
v_call: TRBV6-5
cdr3_nt: TGTGCCAGCGGGCCGGGACAGGGTTTT
cdr3_aa: CASGPGQGF

d_call: .
clone_size: .
j_call: TRBJ2-6
v_call: TRBV12-3/TRBV12-4
cdr3_nt: TGTGCCAGCGGGCAGGGGCAGGAATGGGCCAACGTCCTGACTTTC
cdr3_aa: CASGQGQEWANVLTF

d_call: .
clone_size: many
j_call: TRBJ2-6
v_call: TRBV24-1
cdr3_nt: TGTGCCACCAGTGACCCCGGGACGGATATTCTTGGGGCCAACGTCCTGACTTTC
cdr3_aa: CATSDPGTDILGANVLTF

d_call: .
clone_size: .
j_call: TRBJ2-2
v_call: TRBV7-2
cdr3_nt: TGTGCCAGCAGCCCACAGGGGGGGGTCCTCGGGGAGCTGTTTTTT
cdr3_aa: CASSPQGGVLGELFF

d_call: .
clone_size: .
j_call: TRBJ1-1
v_call: TRBV7-3
cdr3_nt: TGTGCCAGCAGCTCACAAACCAGGGGTAACACTGAAGCTTTCTTT
cdr3_aa: CASSSQTRGNTEAFF

d_call: .
clone_size: few
j_call: TRBJ1-5
v_call: TRBV20-1
cdr3_nt: TGCAGTGCTAGAGGTTTGACAATTAATCAGCCCCAGCATTTT
cdr3_aa: CSARGLTINQPQHF

d_call: .
clone_size: .
j_call: TRBJ1-2
v_call: TRBV5-1
cdr3_nt: TGCGCCAGCAGCTTATACGGACACGTCGGTGGCTACACCTTC
cdr3_aa: CASSLYGHVGGYTF

d_call: TRBD1
clone_size: many
j_call: TRBJ1-1
v_call: TRBV5-1
cdr3_nt: TGCGCCAGCAGCGTTAGGACAGGGAGGAACACTGAAGCTTTCTTT
cdr3_aa: CASSVRTGRNTEAFF

d_call: TRBD1
clone_size: many
j_call: TRBJ2-5
v_call: TRBV2
cdr3_nt: TGTGCCAGCAGTGTCAGGACAGGGGGCAGGGAGACCCAGTACTTC
cdr3_aa: CASSVRTGGRETQYF

d_call: TRBD1
clone_size: many
j_call: TRBJ2-5
v_call: TRBV11-2
cdr3_nt: TGTGCCACCGGACAGGGAGGATCCCAAGAGACCCAGTACTTC
cdr3_aa: CATGQGGSQETQYF

d_call: .
clone_size: few
j_call: TRBJ2-2
v_call: TRBV11-2
cdr3_nt: TGTGCCAGCAGCTTAGTCACGGGAGCCGGGGAGCTGTTTTTT
cdr3_aa: CASSLVTGAGELFF

d_call: TRBD2
clone_size: .
j_call: TRBJ2-7
v_call: TRBV29-1
cdr3_nt: TGCAGCGTTGGGGGGGGACCTCGGGACGAGCAGTACTTC
cdr3_aa: CSVGGGPRDEQYF

d_call: TRBD1
clone_size: .
j_call: TRBJ2-2
v_call: TRBV4-2
cdr3_nt: TGTGCCAGCAGCCAAGATCAGGGGGCCCACACCGGGGAGCTGTTTTTT
cdr3_aa: CASSQDQGAHTGELFF

d_call: .
clone_size: few
j_call: TRBJ2-5
v_call: TRBV20-1
cdr3_nt: TGCAGTGCCCTTTATTATCAAGAGACCCAGTACTTC
cdr3_aa: CSALYYQETQYF

d_call: .
clone_size: .
j_call: TRBJ1-1
v_call: TRBV19
cdr3_nt: TGTGCCAGTAGTATTAGGCCAGGGTGGAGCACTGAAGCTTTCTTT
cdr3_aa: CASSIRPGWSTEAFF

d_call: .
clone_size: .
j_call: TRBJ1-6
v_call: TRBV7-9
cdr3_nt: TGTGCCATCCCGTCGTCAGGGTTTGGTTCACCCCTCCACTTT
cdr3_aa: CAIPSSGFGSPLHF

d_call: TRBD2
clone_size: few
j_call: TRBJ2-2
v_call: TRBV12-3/TRBV12-4
cdr3_nt: TGTGCCAGCAGTTTGGCGGGGGGTGACACCGGGGAGCTGTTTTTT
cdr3_aa: CASSLAGGDTGELFF

d_call: TRBD2
clone_size: .
j_call: TRBJ2-7
v_call: TRBV24-1
cdr3_nt: TGTGCCAGCAGTGCAGCCGGGACTAGCGGTTCAATTTACGGCTACGAGCAGTACTTC
cdr3_aa: CASSAAGTSGSIYGYEQYF

d_call: TRBD2
clone_size: many
j_call: TRBJ2-6
v_call: TRBV7-3
cdr3_nt: TGTGCCAGCAGCCAACTAGCGGGAGGGCCTGGGGCCAACGTCCTGACTTTC
cdr3_aa: CASSQLAGGPGANVLTF

d_call: .
clone_size: .
j_call: TRBJ1-6
v_call: TRBV12-5
cdr3_nt: TGTGCTAGTGCCCCAAGGGCCTCCTATAATTCACCCCTCCACTTT
cdr3_aa: CASAPRASYNSPLHF

d_call: .
clone_size: few
j_call: TRBJ1-6
v_call: TRBV20-1
cdr3_nt: TGCAGTGCTAGAGGCTCGGGACACCTAATTAACTCCTATAATTCACCCCTCCACTTT
cdr3_aa: CSARGSGHLINSYNSPLHF

d_call: TRBD1
clone_size: .
j_call: TRBJ1-2
v_call: TRBV13
cdr3_nt: TGTGCCAGCAGCCCAAACCAGGGGGTGGGTGGCTACACCTTC
cdr3_aa: CASSPNQGVGGYTF